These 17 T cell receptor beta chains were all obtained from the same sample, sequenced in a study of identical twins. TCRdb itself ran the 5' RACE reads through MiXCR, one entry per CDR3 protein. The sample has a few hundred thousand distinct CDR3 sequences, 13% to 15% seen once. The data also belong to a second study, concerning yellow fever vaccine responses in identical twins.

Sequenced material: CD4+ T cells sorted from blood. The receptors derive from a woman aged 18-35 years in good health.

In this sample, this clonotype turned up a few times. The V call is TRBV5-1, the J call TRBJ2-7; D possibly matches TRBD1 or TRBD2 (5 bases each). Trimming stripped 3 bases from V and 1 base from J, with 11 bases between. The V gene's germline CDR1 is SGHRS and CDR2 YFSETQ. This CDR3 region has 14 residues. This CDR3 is CASSSGPDSYEQYV. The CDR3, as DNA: TGCGCCAGCAGCTCGGGACCGGATTCCTACGAGCAGTACGTC.

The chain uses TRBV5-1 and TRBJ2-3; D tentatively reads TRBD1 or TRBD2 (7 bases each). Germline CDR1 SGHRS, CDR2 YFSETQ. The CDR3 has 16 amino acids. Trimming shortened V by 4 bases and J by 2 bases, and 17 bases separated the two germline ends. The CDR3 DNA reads TGCGCCAGCAGCCTCAGGGGGGGCCGTAACACAGATACGCAGTATTTT. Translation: CASSLRGGRNTDTQYF.

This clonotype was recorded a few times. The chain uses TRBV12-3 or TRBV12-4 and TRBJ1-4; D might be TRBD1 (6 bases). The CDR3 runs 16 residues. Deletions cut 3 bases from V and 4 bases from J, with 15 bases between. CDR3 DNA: TGTGCCAGCAGTTTGCGGGGGCAGGCTTATAATGAAAAACTGTTTTTT. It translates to CASSLRGQAYNEKLFF.

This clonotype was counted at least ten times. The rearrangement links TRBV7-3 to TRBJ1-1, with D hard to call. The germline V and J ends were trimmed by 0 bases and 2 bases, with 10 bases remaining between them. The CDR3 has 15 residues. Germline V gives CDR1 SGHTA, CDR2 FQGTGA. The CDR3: CASSLTGGPNTEAFF. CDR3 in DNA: TGTGCCAGCAGCTTAACTGGAGGGCCTAACACTGAAGCTTTCTTT.

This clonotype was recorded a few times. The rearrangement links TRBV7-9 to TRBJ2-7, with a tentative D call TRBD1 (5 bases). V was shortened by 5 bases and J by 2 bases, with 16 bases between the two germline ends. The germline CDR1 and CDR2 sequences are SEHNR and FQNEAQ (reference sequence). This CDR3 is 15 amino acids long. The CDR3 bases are TGTGCCAGCAGCCCGACAAGACAGAGCGCCTACGAGCAGTACTTC. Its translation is CASSPTRQSAYEQYF.

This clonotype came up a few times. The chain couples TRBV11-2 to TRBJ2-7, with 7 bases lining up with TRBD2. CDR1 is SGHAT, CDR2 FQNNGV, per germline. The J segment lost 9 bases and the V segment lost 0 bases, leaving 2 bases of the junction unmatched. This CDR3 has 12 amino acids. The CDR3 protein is CASSLDWGGQYF. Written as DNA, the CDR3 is TGTGCCAGCAGCTTAGATTGGGGGGGGCAGTACTTC. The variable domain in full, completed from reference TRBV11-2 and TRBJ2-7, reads EAGVAQSPRYKIIEKRQSVAFWCNPISGHATLYWYQQILGQGPKLLIQFQNNGVVDDSQLPKDRFSAERLKGVDSTLKIQPAKLEDSAVYLCASSLDWGGQYFGPGTRLTVT.

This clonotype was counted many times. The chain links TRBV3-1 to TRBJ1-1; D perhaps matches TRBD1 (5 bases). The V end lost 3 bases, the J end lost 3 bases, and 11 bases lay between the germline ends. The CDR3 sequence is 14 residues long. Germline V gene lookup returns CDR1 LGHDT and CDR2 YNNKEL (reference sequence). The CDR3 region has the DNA TGTGCCAGCAGCCAGACGCAGGGAGACACTGAAGCTTTCTTT. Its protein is CASSQTQGDTEAFF.

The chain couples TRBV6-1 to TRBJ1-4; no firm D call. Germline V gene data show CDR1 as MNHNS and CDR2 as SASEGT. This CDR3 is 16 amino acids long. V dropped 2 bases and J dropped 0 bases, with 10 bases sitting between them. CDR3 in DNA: TGTGCCAGCAGTGAAAGGGTTTTCGCAACTAATGAAAAACTGTTTTTT. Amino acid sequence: CASSERVFATNEKLFF.

The CDR3 loop reads CATSRDRENSPLHF. CDR3 in DNA: TGTGCCACCAGCAGAGATAGGGAAAATTCACCCCTCCACTTT. The chain couples TRBV15 to TRBJ1-6; no firm D call. Deletions cut 0 bases from V and 7 bases from J, with 7 bases between. Germline loops: CDR1 LNHNV, CDR2 YYDKDF (reference sequence). The length of the CDR3 is 14 residues.

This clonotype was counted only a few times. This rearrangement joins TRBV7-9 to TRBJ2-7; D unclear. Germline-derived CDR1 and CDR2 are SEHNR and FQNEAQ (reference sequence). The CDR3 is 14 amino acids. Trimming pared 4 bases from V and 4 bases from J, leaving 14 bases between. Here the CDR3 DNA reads TGTGCCAGCAGCTCCGGTAAGGTAGTGTACGAGCAGTACTTC. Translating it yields CASSSGKVVYEQYF.

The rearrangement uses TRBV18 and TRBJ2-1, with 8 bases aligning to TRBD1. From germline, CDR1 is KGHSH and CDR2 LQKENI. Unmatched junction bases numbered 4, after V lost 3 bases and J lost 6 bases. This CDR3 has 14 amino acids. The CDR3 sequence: CASSPRQGPNEQFF. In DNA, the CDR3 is TGTGCCAGCTCACCGCGACAGGGGCCCAATGAGCAGTTCTTC.

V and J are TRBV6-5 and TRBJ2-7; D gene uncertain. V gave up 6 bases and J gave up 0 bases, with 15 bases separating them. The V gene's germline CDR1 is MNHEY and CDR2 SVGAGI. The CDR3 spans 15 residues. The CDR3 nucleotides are TGTGCCAGCAGCACTCGGACGGAGAGCTCCTACGAGCAGTACTTC. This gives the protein CASSTRTESSYEQYF.

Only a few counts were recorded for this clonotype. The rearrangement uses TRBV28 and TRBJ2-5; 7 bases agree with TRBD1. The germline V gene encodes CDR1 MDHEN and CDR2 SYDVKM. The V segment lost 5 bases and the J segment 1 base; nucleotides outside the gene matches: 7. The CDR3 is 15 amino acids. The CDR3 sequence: CASSPHGTAQETQYF. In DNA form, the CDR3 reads TGTGCCAGCAGTCCCCACGGGACAGCCCAAGAGACCCAGTACTTC.

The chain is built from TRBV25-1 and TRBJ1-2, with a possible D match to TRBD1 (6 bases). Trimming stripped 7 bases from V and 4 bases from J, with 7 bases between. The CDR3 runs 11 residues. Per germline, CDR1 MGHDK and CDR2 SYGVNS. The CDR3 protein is CASTGAYGYTF. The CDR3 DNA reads TGTGCCAGCACAGGGGCCTATGGCTACACCTTC.

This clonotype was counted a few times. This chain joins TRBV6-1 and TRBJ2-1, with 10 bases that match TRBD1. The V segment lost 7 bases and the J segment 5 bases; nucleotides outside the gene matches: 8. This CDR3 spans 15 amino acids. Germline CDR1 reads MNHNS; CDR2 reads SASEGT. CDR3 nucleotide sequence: TGTGCCAGCAAGCTGGGACAGGGGCTTAACAATGAGCAGTTCTTC. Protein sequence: CASKLGQGLNNEQFF.

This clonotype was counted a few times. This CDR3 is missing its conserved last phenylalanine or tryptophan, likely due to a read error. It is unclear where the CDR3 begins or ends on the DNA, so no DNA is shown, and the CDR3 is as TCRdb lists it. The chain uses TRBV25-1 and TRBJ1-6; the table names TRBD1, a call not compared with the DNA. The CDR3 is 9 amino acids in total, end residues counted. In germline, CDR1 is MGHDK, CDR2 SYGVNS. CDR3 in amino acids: CASSWDRSD.

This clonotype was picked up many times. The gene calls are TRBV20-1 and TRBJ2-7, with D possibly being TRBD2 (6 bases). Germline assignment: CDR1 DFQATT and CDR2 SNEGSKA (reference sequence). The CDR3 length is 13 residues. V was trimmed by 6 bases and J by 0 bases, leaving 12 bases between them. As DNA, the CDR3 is TGCAGTGCGGGGACTGGTTTCTCCTACGAGCAGTACTTC. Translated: CSAGTGFSYEQYF.